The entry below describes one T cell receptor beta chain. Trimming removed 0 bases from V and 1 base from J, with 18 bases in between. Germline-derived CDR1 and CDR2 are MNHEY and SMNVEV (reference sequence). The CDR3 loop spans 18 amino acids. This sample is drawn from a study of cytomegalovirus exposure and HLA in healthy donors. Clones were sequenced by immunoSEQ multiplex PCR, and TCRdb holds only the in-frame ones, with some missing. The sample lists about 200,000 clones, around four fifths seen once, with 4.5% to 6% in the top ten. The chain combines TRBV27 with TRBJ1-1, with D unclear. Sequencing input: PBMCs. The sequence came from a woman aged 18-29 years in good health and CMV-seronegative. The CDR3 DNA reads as TGTGCCAGCAGTTTATCAACCCCGGGCCTTCGCCGGAACACTGAAGCTTTCTTT. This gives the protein CASSLSTPGLRRNTEAFF.